Included here is one T cell receptor beta chain sequence, with context. Its specificity is not known. Germline V CDR1 and CDR2: MNHNS, SASEGT. The CDR3 runs 13 residues. V lost 8 bases and J lost 0, with 10 bases in between. The data are from a study of CD8+ T cells in alopecia areata. Overall study findings and caveats: Higher clonality than in normal scalp was seen in lesional scalp, especially alopecia totalis/universalis.

RNA was isolated and reverse transcribed to cDNA, the sequencing template. Libraries were prepared by immunoSEQ multiplex PCR; TCRdb keeps only in-frame clonotypes and omits some of them. The sample lists about 200,000 clones; more than 50% were seen once. Treatment reported: oral pan-JAK inhibitor, 5-10 mg twice daily. Collection of lesional scalp punch biopsies and peripheral blood was performed in alopecia areata patients. The sequencing used CD4+ T cells sorted from blood, collected at week 24, from a patient treated with tofacitinib. The source of this sequence is a human donor with alopecia areata. The rearrangement joins TRBV6-1 to TRBJ1-1, with a possible D match to TRBD1 (6 bases). CDR3 bases: TGTGCCAGCTCTGGGACACTGAACACTGAAGCTTTCTTT. It specifies CASSGTLNTEAFF.